The next 2 T cell receptor beta chains were all read from a single sample in a study of cytomegalovirus exposure and HLA in healthy donors. The primer mix had 60 Vbeta and 13 Jbeta primers. Libraries were prepared by immunoSEQ multiplex PCR; TCRdb keeps only in-frame clonotypes and omits some of them. The sample lists around 200,000 clones, more than 60% occurring once. Input material: PBMCs. The receptors stem from a woman aged 55-70 years in good health and CMV-seropositive.

V and J are TRBV30 and TRBJ2-1, with 8 bases identical to TRBD2. CDR1 and CDR2 (germline): GTSNPN, SVGIG (reference sequence). V lost 3 bases, J lost 9 bases, and 7 bases stayed unmatched. CDR3 length: 13 residues. The CDR3 region has the DNA TGTGCCTGGAGCCAAAATAGCGGGGCTGAGCAGTTCTTC. This translates into CAWSQNSGAEQFF.

The V and J genes are TRBV4-3 and TRBJ1-1; tentatively, D is TRBD1 (5 bases). V was shortened by 0 bases and J by 5 bases, with 16 bases between the two germline ends. The CDR3 is 16 amino acids. The germline V gene has CDR1 LGHNA and CDR2 YSLEER. CDR3 amino acids: CASSQDLPGPETEAFF. The CDR3 DNA sequence: TGCGCCAGCAGCCAAGATCTTCCAGGGCCGGAGACTGAAGCTTTCTTT.